Listed below are T cell receptor beta chains from one sample, sequenced in a study of shared clonotypes between healthy human individuals. The data were produced by immunoSEQ multiplex PCR, yet TCRdb's version contains in-frame clones alone and is incomplete. The sample holds over a million clones, around 97% seen once. Specimen: naive CD4+ T cells sorted from blood. Receptor source: a man aged 25-45 years in good health. CDR3s include the opening cysteine and the closing phenylalanine or tryptophan. The order of the fields is V gene, D gene, clone size, J gene, CDR3 DNA, CDR3 protein. The D gene is left open where the match is weak. Clone size is stated in some rows and not others, as once, few, many or a class when expanded.

v_call: TRBV29-1; d_call: -; clone_size: -; j_call: TRBJ1-1; cdr3_nt: TGCAGCGTTAGTCGGTCTACAGCTAACACTGAAGCTTTCTTT; cdr3_aa: CSVSRSTANTEAFF
v_call: TRBV19; d_call: -; clone_size: -; j_call: TRBJ2-7; cdr3_nt: TGTGCCAGTAGTCGCAACCCGATCTCCTACGAGCAGTACTTC; cdr3_aa: CASSRNPISYEQYF
v_call: TRBV2; d_call: -; clone_size: -; j_call: TRBJ1-3; cdr3_nt: TGTGCCAGCACTGAAGGGGCAGGGAGGAACACCATATATTTT; cdr3_aa: CASTEGAGRNTIYF
v_call: TRBV11-2; d_call: -; clone_size: -; j_call: TRBJ1-3; cdr3_nt: TGTGCCAGCAGCATCGGGACACTCTCTGGAAACACCATATATTTT; cdr3_aa: CASSIGTLSGNTIYF
v_call: TRBV7-2; d_call: -; clone_size: -; j_call: TRBJ1-2; cdr3_nt: TGTGCCAGCAGCGTCGATGCCGGAGGAGCTAACTATGGCTACACCTTC; cdr3_aa: CASSVDAGGANYGYTF
v_call: TRBV6-5; d_call: -; clone_size: -; j_call: TRBJ2-5; cdr3_nt: TGTGCCAGCAAAAGGGGGTCACAAGAGACCCAGTACTTC; cdr3_aa: CASKRGSQETQYF
v_call: TRBV6-5; d_call: -; clone_size: -; j_call: TRBJ1-3; cdr3_nt: TGTGCCAGCAGCCCCGGTACGAACACCATATATTTT; cdr3_aa: CASSPGTNTIYF
v_call: TRBV9; d_call: TRBD1; clone_size: once; j_call: TRBJ2-1; cdr3_nt: TGTGCCAGCAGCATAGGACAGGGGAACAATGAGCAGTTCTTC; cdr3_aa: CASSIGQGNNEQFF
v_call: TRBV4-3; d_call: -; clone_size: -; j_call: TRBJ1-3; cdr3_nt: TGCGCCAGCAGCCAAGCCGCCCTACCAGGACACACCATATATTTT; cdr3_aa: CASSQAALPGHTIYF
v_call: TRBV19; d_call: -; clone_size: -; j_call: TRBJ2-7; cdr3_nt: TGTGCCAGTAGTATAGAGACAGCGTACGAGCAGTACTTC; cdr3_aa: CASSIETAYEQYF
v_call: TRBV5-1; d_call: TRBD2; clone_size: -; j_call: TRBJ2-5; cdr3_nt: TGCGCCAGCAGCTCTTCATCCGGGACTAGCGGGAGATTCGAGACCCAGTACTTC; cdr3_aa: CASSSSSGTSGRFETQYF
v_call: TRBV7-2; d_call: -; clone_size: -; j_call: TRBJ2-5; cdr3_nt: TGTGCCAGCAGCCAAGAGACCCAGTACTTC; cdr3_aa: CASSQETQYF
v_call: TRBV18; d_call: -; clone_size: -; j_call: TRBJ1-4; cdr3_nt: TGTGCCAGCTCGCCGACACGGATCGCAACTAATGAAAAACTGTTTTTT; cdr3_aa: CASSPTRIATNEKLFF
v_call: TRBV7-6; d_call: -; clone_size: -; j_call: TRBJ1-3; cdr3_nt: TGTGCCAGCAGCCTTACAGGGCCTGGAAACACCATATATTTT; cdr3_aa: CASSLTGPGNTIYF
v_call: TRBV18; d_call: TRBD1; clone_size: -; j_call: TRBJ1-1; cdr3_nt: TGTGCCAGCTCACCAGCAGGGGGAAACACTGAAGCTTTCTTT; cdr3_aa: CASSPAGGNTEAFF
v_call: TRBV7-9; d_call: -; clone_size: -; j_call: TRBJ2-3; cdr3_nt: TGTGCCAGCAGCTTCTCAGGGCTCCCCACAGATACGCAGTATTTT; cdr3_aa: CASSFSGLPTDTQYF
v_call: TRBV2; d_call: -; clone_size: -; j_call: TRBJ1-5; cdr3_nt: TGTGCCAGCAGTGATAAGGGCAATCAGCCCCAGCATTTT; cdr3_aa: CASSDKGNQPQHF
v_call: TRBV11-2; d_call: -; clone_size: -; j_call: TRBJ2-3; cdr3_nt: TGTGCCAGCAGCTCAAGGTCTGATACGCAGTATTTT; cdr3_aa: CASSSRSDTQYF
v_call: TRBV7-9; d_call: -; clone_size: -; j_call: TRBJ1-3; cdr3_nt: TGTGCCAGCAGCTTAGGACAAGGCCCAGGAAACACCATATATTTT; cdr3_aa: CASSLGQGPGNTIYF
v_call: TRBV7-2; d_call: -; clone_size: -; j_call: TRBJ1-1; cdr3_nt: TGTGCCAGCAGCTCCGAAATAATGAACACTGAAGCTTTCTTT; cdr3_aa: CASSSEIMNTEAFF
v_call: TRBV6-5; d_call: TRBD1; clone_size: -; j_call: TRBJ2-7; cdr3_nt: TGTGCCAGCAGTCGATCACAGGGGGGCCCCGAGCAGTACTTC; cdr3_aa: CASSRSQGGPEQYF
v_call: TRBV19; d_call: TRBD2; clone_size: -; j_call: TRBJ2-3; cdr3_nt: TGTGCCAGTAGTATAGATCACGGGACTAGCGGGAATTTTTTAATAGATACGCAGTATTTT; cdr3_aa: CASSIDHGTSGNFLIDTQYF
v_call: TRBV29-1; d_call: -; clone_size: -; j_call: TRBJ1-1; cdr3_nt: TGCAGCGTTGAAATCGGTGGGGACACTGAAGCTTTCTTT; cdr3_aa: CSVEIGGDTEAFF
v_call: TRBV30; d_call: -; clone_size: -; j_call: TRBJ2-1; cdr3_nt: TGTGCCTGGGGAGGGATGGGGTCTGGAAGTTACAATGAGCAGTTCTTC; cdr3_aa: CAWGGMGSGSYNEQFF
v_call: TRBV30; d_call: -; clone_size: few; j_call: TRBJ1-1; cdr3_nt: TGTGCCTGGAATCGGGGTAGAGGCACTGAAGCTTTCTTT; cdr3_aa: CAWNRGRGTEAFF
v_call: TRBV2; d_call: -; clone_size: -; j_call: TRBJ2-7; cdr3_nt: TGTGCCAGCAGTGAACTAATGACTAAGTACTTC; cdr3_aa: CASSELMTKYF
v_call: TRBV5-1; d_call: -; clone_size: -; j_call: TRBJ1-3; cdr3_nt: TGCGCCAGCAGCTCCGGGGACAACTCTGGAAACACCATATATTTT; cdr3_aa: CASSSGDNSGNTIYF
v_call: TRBV2; d_call: -; clone_size: -; j_call: TRBJ2-7; cdr3_nt: TGTGCCAGCAGCGTCAACAGGGATAACGAGCAGTACTTC; cdr3_aa: CASSVNRDNEQYF
v_call: TRBV2; d_call: -; clone_size: -; j_call: TRBJ2-7; cdr3_nt: TGTGCCAGCAGGGTACAGGGAAACGAGCAGTACTTC; cdr3_aa: CASRVQGNEQYF
v_call: TRBV7-8; d_call: -; clone_size: -; j_call: TRBJ2-7; cdr3_nt: TGTGCCAGCAGCTTAGGGACGAACGAGCAGTACTTC; cdr3_aa: CASSLGTNEQYF
v_call: TRBV19; d_call: -; clone_size: -; j_call: TRBJ2-3; cdr3_nt: TGTGCCACCGGACTATCAATCACAGATACGCAGTATTTT; cdr3_aa: CATGLSITDTQYF
v_call: TRBV14; d_call: -; clone_size: -; j_call: TRBJ1-1; cdr3_nt: TGTGTCAGCAGCCAGGTGGGGTCAGGTCCTGAAGCTTTCTTT; cdr3_aa: CVSSQVGSGPEAFF
v_call: TRBV10-3; d_call: TRBD1; clone_size: -; j_call: TRBJ2-2; cdr3_nt: TGTGCCATCAGTAGGGGGGACAGGGTCTCCGGGGAGCTGTTTTTT; cdr3_aa: CAISRGDRVSGELFF
v_call: TRBV5-4; d_call: -; clone_size: -; j_call: TRBJ2-6; cdr3_nt: TGTGCCAGCAGCTCCCCCCTAGGGCTTCTGGCTGGGGCCAACGTCCTGACTTTC; cdr3_aa: CASSSPLGLLAGANVLTF
v_call: TRBV7-6; d_call: -; clone_size: -; j_call: TRBJ2-5; cdr3_nt: TGTGCCAGCAGCTTAGGTCCTGGGTTGGAGACCCAGTACTTC; cdr3_aa: CASSLGPGLETQYF
v_call: TRBV11-2; d_call: TRBD2; clone_size: -; j_call: TRBJ2-3; cdr3_nt: TGTGCCAGCAGCCTAAGAAATAGCGGGGAAATCACAGATACGCAGTATTTT; cdr3_aa: CASSLRNSGEITDTQYF
v_call: TRBV29-1; d_call: -; clone_size: -; j_call: TRBJ1-1; cdr3_nt: TGCAGCGTCAGGGGCATGAACACTGAAGCTTTCTTT; cdr3_aa: CSVRGMNTEAFF
v_call: TRBV5-4; d_call: TRBD2; clone_size: -; j_call: TRBJ2-1; cdr3_nt: TGTGCCAGCAGCTCGGGACTAGCGGGAAATCATGAGCAGTTCTTC; cdr3_aa: CASSSGLAGNHEQFF
v_call: TRBV15; d_call: TRBD2; clone_size: -; j_call: TRBJ2-7; cdr3_nt: TGTGCCACCAGCAGATCTTCTAGCGGGAGTCTTTACGAGCAGTACTTC; cdr3_aa: CATSRSSSGSLYEQYF
v_call: TRBV15; d_call: TRBD2; clone_size: -; j_call: TRBJ2-1; cdr3_nt: TGTGCCACCAGCGCTGGACTAGCGGGGTACAATGAGCAGTTCTTC; cdr3_aa: CATSAGLAGYNEQFF
v_call: TRBV13; d_call: TRBD2; clone_size: -; j_call: TRBJ2-2; cdr3_nt: TGTGCCAGCAGCCCTAGACTAGCTGCCGGGGAGCTGTTTTTT; cdr3_aa: CASSPRLAAGELFF
v_call: TRBV10-3; d_call: -; clone_size: -; j_call: TRBJ2-2; cdr3_nt: TGTGCCATCAGTGAGACATCGAACACCGGGGAGCTGTTTTTT; cdr3_aa: CAISETSNTGELFF
v_call: TRBV7-9; d_call: -; clone_size: -; j_call: TRBJ2-7; cdr3_nt: TGTGCCAGCAGCTCGGGACCGTACGAGCAGTACTTC; cdr3_aa: CASSSGPYEQYF
v_call: TRBV28; d_call: -; clone_size: few; j_call: TRBJ2-6; cdr3_nt: TGTGCCAGCAATACCAACCCTGGGGCCAACGTCCTGACTTTC; cdr3_aa: CASNTNPGANVLTF
v_call: TRBV5-1; d_call: -; clone_size: -; j_call: TRBJ1-2; cdr3_nt: TGCGCCAGCAGCTTGGCAGGCGGGGCTGGCTACACCTTC; cdr3_aa: CASSLAGGAGYTF
v_call: TRBV7-9; d_call: TRBD1; clone_size: -; j_call: TRBJ2-5; cdr3_nt: TGTGCCAGCAGCTGGGACAGGGGGCTGGAGACCCAGTACTTC; cdr3_aa: CASSWDRGLETQYF
v_call: TRBV5-1; d_call: -; clone_size: -; j_call: TRBJ2-1; cdr3_nt: TGCGCCAGCAGCCCTGCCAAGGGCTCCTACAATGAGCAGTTCTTC; cdr3_aa: CASSPAKGSYNEQFF
v_call: TRBV5-4; d_call: TRBD1; clone_size: -; j_call: TRBJ2-3; cdr3_nt: TGTGCCACGCAAAGACAGGGGGCAACAGATACGCAGTATTTT; cdr3_aa: CATQRQGATDTQYF
v_call: TRBV11-2; d_call: TRBD2; clone_size: -; j_call: TRBJ2-7; cdr3_nt: TGTGCCAGCAGCTTAGAACTGGGGGGAACTAGCGGAGGGTACGAGCAGTACTTC; cdr3_aa: CASSLELGGTSGGYEQYF
v_call: TRBV5-1; d_call: TRBD2; clone_size: -; j_call: TRBJ2-7; cdr3_nt: TGCGCCAGCAGCATCGGGACTAGCGGGAGTCCCCCCTACGAGCAGTACTTC; cdr3_aa: CASSIGTSGSPPYEQYF
v_call: TRBV7-2; d_call: -; clone_size: -; j_call: TRBJ2-5; cdr3_nt: TGTGCCAGCAGCTTAGTATCCCAGGCCCAGTACTTC; cdr3_aa: CASSLVSQAQYF
v_call: TRBV29-1; d_call: TRBD1; clone_size: few; j_call: TRBJ1-2; cdr3_nt: TGCAGCGTTCAACGGACAGGGGACGGCTACACCTTC; cdr3_aa: CSVQRTGDGYTF
v_call: TRBV18; d_call: TRBD2; clone_size: once; j_call: TRBJ2-1; cdr3_nt: TGTGCCAGCTCACCGGGGATAGCGGGAGGGCGCGACAATGAGCAGTTCTTC; cdr3_aa: CASSPGIAGGRDNEQFF
v_call: TRBV4-1; d_call: TRBD1; clone_size: -; j_call: TRBJ1-2; cdr3_nt: TGCGCCAGCAGCCAAGAACCGGGACAGATGAGTTATGGCTACACCTTC; cdr3_aa: CASSQEPGQMSYGYTF
v_call: TRBV27; d_call: -; clone_size: -; j_call: TRBJ1-4; cdr3_nt: TGTGCCAGCAGTTTAGTGGGGGGGCTAAATGAAAAACTGTTTTTT; cdr3_aa: CASSLVGGLNEKLFF
v_call: TRBV28; d_call: -; clone_size: -; j_call: TRBJ1-2; cdr3_nt: TGTGCCACCAGTCCCCTGGGTTCTCTTCATGGCTACACCTTC; cdr3_aa: CATSPLGSLHGYTF
v_call: TRBV18; d_call: -; clone_size: -; j_call: TRBJ2-7; cdr3_nt: TGTGCCAGCTCACCCTTTCGAGCGAACTACGAGCAGTACTTC; cdr3_aa: CASSPFRANYEQYF
v_call: TRBV15; d_call: -; clone_size: once; j_call: TRBJ2-1; cdr3_nt: TGTGCCACCAGTGGGTTTGGCGGGAAAAGCAATGAGCAGTTCTTC; cdr3_aa: CATSGFGGKSNEQFF
v_call: TRBV4-3; d_call: TRBD2; clone_size: -; j_call: TRBJ2-1; cdr3_nt: TGCGCCAGCAGCCAAGAATGGGTTATGGCTAGCGGGAGGGCAGGGTCCTACAATGAGCAGTTCTTC; cdr3_aa: CASSQEWVMASGRAGSYNEQFF